This is a list of T cell receptor beta chains from one sample in a study of cytomegalovirus exposure and HLA in healthy donors. Only in-frame clones appear in the TCRdb table, and some are missing; sequencing was by immunoSEQ multiplex PCR. The sample contains 200,000 or so clones, around 83% of which appear only once. Sequences were obtained from PBMCs. The source of these receptors is a woman between 40 and 55 years old in good health and CMV-seronegative. Each CDR3 is given with its conserved first and last residue. Expanded clones are given a class, and other clones once, few, many or no size at all.

cdr3_aa	v_call	j_call	clone_size
CASSPLRQGANGTDTQYF	TRBV18	TRBJ2-3	NA
CASSPASADSYNEQFF	TRBV28	TRBJ2-1	NA
CASSVAGAGLLYNEQFF	TRBV9	TRBJ2-1	NA
CASSIVPDTEAFF	TRBV19	TRBJ1-1	NA
CASSLAGLGYNIQYF	TRBV5-1	TRBJ2-4	NA
CSVGGQGYEQYF	TRBV29-1	TRBJ2-7	NA
CASSPGQGYGYTF	TRBV5-1	TRBJ1-2	NA
CASSSPRGARLLNQPQHF	TRBV19	TRBJ1-5	few
CASSMGTGGSRYEQYF	TRBV7-9	TRBJ2-7	NA
CASRVGQGRTEAFF	TRBV2	TRBJ1-1	NA
CASSLAGGPYEQYF	TRBV6-5	TRBJ2-7	NA
CASSPLYRVDTEAFF	TRBV27	TRBJ1-1	few
CASGLQGSSYNEQFF	TRBV12-5	TRBJ2-1	NA
CASSLYRDGAGDSGNTIYF	TRBV28	TRBJ1-3	NA
CASSAAYEQYF	TRBV2	TRBJ2-7	NA
CASSPSGGSVYGYTF	TRBV27	TRBJ1-2	NA
CASSLTREAFF	TRBV13	TRBJ1-1	NA
CASTRLAVQETQYF	TRBV2	TRBJ2-5	NA
CSVEGRDTQYF	TRBV29-1	TRBJ2-3	NA
CASSYHGGNYGYTF	TRBV7-9	TRBJ1-2	once
CASSPLRWVDGYTF	TRBV4-2	TRBJ1-2	NA
CASSEGTVDYGYTF	TRBV6-1	TRBJ1-2	NA
CASSDRAGNEKLFF	TRBV10-2	TRBJ1-4	once
CASSMGDMNTEAFF	TRBV19	TRBJ1-1	NA